The sequence of this T cell receptor beta chain was determined in a study of T-cell reconstitution after alpha-beta-depleted transplantation in children. Study-wide points: Diversity and T-cell counts at one year after transplant derived mostly from new T cells. Day-60 TCRbeta diversity that was high in some patients was derived from surviving recipient T cells and thymic progenitors.

Unique molecular identifiers tagged the TCRbeta library. TCRdb re-called the PCR reads through MiXCR, storing one row per CDR3 protein. Among about 200,000 distinct CDR3 sequences listed, about 7% were seen once. Germline V gene data show CDR1 as SGHRS and CDR2 as YFSETQ. The CDR3 runs 15 residues. Deletions cut 0 bases from V and 0 bases from J, with 8 bases between. There are many counts of this clonotype. Its matching antigen is unknown. This clonotype was obtained from a boy aged 2 to 9 with acute lymphoblastic leukemia, due to receive a stem cell transplant. This rearrangement joins TRBV5-1 to TRBJ2-3, with a possible D match to TRBD2 (6 bases). Source: PBMCs, taken before TCRalphabeta/CD19-depleted stem cell transplant. The CDR3 sequence is CASSLDGGSTDTQYF. Written as DNA, the CDR3 is TGCGCCAGCAGCTTGGATGGGGGGAGCACAGATACGCAGTATTTT.